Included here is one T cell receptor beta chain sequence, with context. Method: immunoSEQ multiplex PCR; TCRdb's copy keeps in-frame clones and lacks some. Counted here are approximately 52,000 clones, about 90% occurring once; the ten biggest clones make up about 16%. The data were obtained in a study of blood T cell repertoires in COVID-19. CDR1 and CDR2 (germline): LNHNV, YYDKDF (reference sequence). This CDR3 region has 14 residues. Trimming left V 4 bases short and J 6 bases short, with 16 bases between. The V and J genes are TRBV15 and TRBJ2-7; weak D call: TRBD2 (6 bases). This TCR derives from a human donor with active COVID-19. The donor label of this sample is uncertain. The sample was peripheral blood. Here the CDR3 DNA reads TGTGCCACCAGCACCCGGACCACCGGGGGCGAGCAGTACTTC. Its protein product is CATSTRTTGGEQYF.